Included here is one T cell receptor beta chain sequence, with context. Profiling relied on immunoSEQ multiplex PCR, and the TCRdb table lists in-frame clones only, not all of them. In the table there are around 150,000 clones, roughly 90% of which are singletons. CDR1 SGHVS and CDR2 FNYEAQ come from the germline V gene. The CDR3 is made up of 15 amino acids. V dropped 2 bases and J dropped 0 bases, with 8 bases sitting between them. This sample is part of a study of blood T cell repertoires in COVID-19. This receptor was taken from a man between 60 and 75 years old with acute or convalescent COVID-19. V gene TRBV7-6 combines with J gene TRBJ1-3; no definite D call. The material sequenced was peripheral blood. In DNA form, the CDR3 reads TGTGCCAGCAGCTTATTGAGTCTCTCTGGAAACACCATATATTTT. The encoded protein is CASSLLSLSGNTIYF.